This entry describes one TCR beta chain. A junction end diverges from the germline sequence, so it may reflect a read error. Researchers prepared the TCRbeta library using unique molecular identifiers, the study reports. One entry per CDR3 protein results from TCRdb running MiXCR on the PCR reads. Of around 600,000 distinct CDR3 sequences listed, 15% to 20% are singletons. This sample stems from a study of T-cell reconstitution after alpha-beta-depleted transplantation in children. The germline gives CDR1 ENHRY, CDR2 SYGVKD. The CDR3 has 18 residues. The clonotype originates from a human donor who donated a stem cell graft to a child with acute myeloid leukemia. The gene calls are TRBV10-3 and TRBJ2-1, with 9 bases matching TRBD2. This specimen was PBMCs from the stem cell graft donor, taken from the stem cell graft. This CDR3 is CAFSLLRASGVSYNEQFF. CDR3 DNA sequence: TGTGCCTTCAGTTTACTTAGGGCTAGCGGGGTCTCCTACAATGAGCAGTTCTTC.